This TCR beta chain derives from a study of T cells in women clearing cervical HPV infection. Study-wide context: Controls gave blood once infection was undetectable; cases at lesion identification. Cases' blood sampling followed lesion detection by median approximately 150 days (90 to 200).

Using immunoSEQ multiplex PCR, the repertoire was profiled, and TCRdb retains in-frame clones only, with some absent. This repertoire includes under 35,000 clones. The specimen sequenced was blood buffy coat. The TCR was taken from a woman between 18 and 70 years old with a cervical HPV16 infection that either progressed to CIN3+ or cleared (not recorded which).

The CDR3: CASSIRGRSLNTEAFF. CDR3 DNA (partial): TGTGCCAGTAGTATAAGGGGCCGTTCCTTGAACACTGAA. The J gene is TRBJ1-1, the V gene TRBV19; the D gene is possibly TRBD1 (5 bases). Read sequence stops 3 residues before the CDR3 end, and the germline J gene provides the missing end. Per the germline V gene, CDR1 is LNHDA and CDR2 is SQIVND (reference sequence). The CDR3 spans 16 residues. Trimming took 2 bases from V and 0 from J, leaving 13 bases between them.